These 27 T cell receptor beta chains share one sample of origin, sequenced in a study of STAT5B mutations in CD4+ large granular lymphocyte leukemia. Profiled with immunoSEQ multiplex PCR; TCRdb holds only in-frame clones, not every one. Of 30,000 to 35,000 clones in the sample, 68% are singletons; the top ten hold 1.5% to 2%. The material sequenced was CD4+ T cells from blood buffy coats. The receptors originated from a human donor in good health.

The CDR3 coding sequence is TGCGCCAGCAGCTTGGTTGGTGGGTACAGCCAAGAGACCCAGTACTTC. Its protein product is CASSLVGGYSQETQYF. V gene TRBV5-1 combines with J gene TRBJ2-5; no reliable D call. Trimming cost V 0 bases and J 1 base, with 13 bases left between them. Germline assignment: CDR1 SGHRS and CDR2 YFSETQ. The CDR3 is 16 residues long.

In DNA, the CDR3 is TGTGCCAGCAGGCCCTCTAGCGGGGGAAACTACGAGCAGTACTTC. Protein: CASRPSSGGNYEQYF. This rearrangement joins TRBV28 to TRBJ2-7; TRBD2 aligns across 10 bases. Germline CDR1 MDHEN, CDR2 SYDVKM. V dropped 6 bases and J dropped 3; count of bases not matched to a gene: 8. This CDR3 contains 15 residues.

The V call is TRBV6-5, the J call TRBJ2-2; 8 nucleotides line up with TRBD2. The CDR3 runs 16 residues. J was trimmed by 3 bases and V by 4 bases; bases with no gene match: 7. Germline CDR1 MNHEY, CDR2 SVGAGI. The CDR3 DNA is TGTGCCAGCAGTTCCCAGGGACTAGATGACACCGGGGAGCTGTTTTTT. It codes for CASSSQGLDDTGELFF.

This clone has more than one count but fewer than ten. This chain connects TRBV11-2 to TRBJ1-1, with 7 bases fitting TRBD1. V lost 5 bases, J lost 3 bases, and 6 bases stayed unmatched. Per the germline V gene, CDR1 is SGHAT and CDR2 is FQNNGV. The CDR3 contains 14 residues. In DNA, the CDR3 is TGTGCCAGCAGCACAGGGGCGGGGTACACTGAAGCTTTCTTT. Translation gives CASSTGAGYTEAFF. Drawing the rest from reference TRBV11-2 and TRBJ1-1, the complete variable domain is EAGVAQSPRYKIIEKRQSVAFWCNPISGHATLYWYQQILGQGPKLLIQFQNNGVVDDSQLPKDRFSAERLKGVDSTLKIQPAKLEDSAVYLCASSTGAGYTEAFFGQGTRLTVV.

This clone turned up a few times. The gene calls are TRBV6-6 and TRBJ1-1; the D gene is possibly TRBD1 (5 bases). Germline loops: CDR1 MNHNY, CDR2 SVGAGI (reference sequence). The CDR3 length is 14 residues. Trimming stripped 7 bases from V and 3 bases from J, with 15 bases between. The DNA for the CDR3 is TGTGCCAGCAACGACAGAACCGGAGACACTGAAGCTTTCTTT. This encodes CASNDRTGDTEAFF.

This rearrangement joins TRBV18 to TRBJ2-7; 8 nucleotides agree with TRBD1. Per the germline V gene, CDR1 is KGHSH and CDR2 is LQKENI. The length of the CDR3 is 16 residues. The J segment lost 0 bases and the V segment lost 4 bases, leaving 8 bases of the junction unmatched. The CDR3 nucleotides are TGTGCCAGCTCACAATCCGGGACAGGAAGCTCCTACGAGCAGTACTTC. It translates to CASSQSGTGSSYEQYF.

This chain links TRBV5-1 with TRBJ1-6; no clear D gene. The V end was cut by 4 bases, the J end by 5 bases, with 10 bases between. The CDR3 extends over 14 amino acids. Germline V CDR1 and CDR2: SGHRS, YFSETQ. The CDR3 DNA follows: TGCGCCAGCAGCACGGCGCATGATAATTCACCCCTCCACTTT. It translates to CASSTAHDNSPLHF. Variable domain in full (rest from reference TRBV5-1 and TRBJ1-6): KAGVTQTPRYLIKTRGQQVTLSCSPISGHRSVSWYQQTPGQGLQFLFEYFSETQRNKGNFPGRFSGRQFSNSRSEMNVSTLELGDSALYLCASSTAHDNSPLHFGNGTRLTVT.

The gene calls are TRBV19 and TRBJ1-2; TRBD1 is a possible D gene (5 bases). This CDR3 contains 15 residues. The germline V gene encodes CDR1 LNHDA and CDR2 SQIVND (reference sequence). With 7 bases removed from V and 2 bases from J, the gap between germline ends came to 17 bases. Here the CDR3 DNA reads TGTGCCAGTAACACCAGGGACGTATGGAACTATGGCTACACCTTC. Translating gives CASNTRDVWNYGYTF.

The rearrangement joins TRBV7-9 to TRBJ1-1; D unclear. CDR1 is SEHNR, CDR2 FQNEAQ, per germline (reference sequence). The V and J ends lost 3 bases and 12 bases respectively, with 14 bases between them. This CDR3 spans 12 amino acids. CDR3 bases: TGTGCCAGCAGCTTTGAGGGCACGAGGACTTTCTTT. It codes for CASSFEGTRTFF.

The genes are TRBV7-2 and TRBJ1-1; 9 bases are shared with TRBD1. Germline V gene lookup returns CDR1 SGHTA and CDR2 FQGNSA. The junction had 6 bases not matched to a gene; V was cut back by 7 bases and J by 3 bases. The CDR3 contains 14 residues. For the CDR3, the DNA is TGTGCCAGCATCCTACAGGGGGCGTACACTGAAGCTTTCTTT. Protein product: CASILQGAYTEAFF.

This chain connects TRBV18 to TRBJ2-3, with D perhaps matching TRBD2 (5 bases). The CDR3 extends over 15 amino acids. Germline assignment: CDR1 KGHSH and CDR2 LQKENI. Trimming stripped 6 bases from V and 6 bases from J, with 19 bases between. The CDR3 spells CASSLDLAQVDTQYF. The CDR3 DNA reads as TGTGCCAGCTCGCTGGACCTAGCCCAGGTGGATACGCAGTATTTT.

The chain links TRBV4-1 to TRBJ1-4; D unclear. Trimming cost V 1 base and J 5 bases, with 8 bases left between them. This CDR3 comprises 14 residues. Germline V gene sequence: CDR1 MGHRA, CDR2 YSYEKL. CDR3 in DNA: TGCGCCAGCAGCCAAGTCATAGGGAATGAAAAACTGTTTTTT. Encoded protein: CASSQVIGNEKLFF.

The genes are TRBV19 and TRBJ1-5; weak D call: TRBD1 (5 bases). V was shortened by 7 bases and J by 5 bases, with 18 bases between the two germline ends. Germline V gene lookup returns CDR1 LNHDA and CDR2 SQIVND (reference sequence). This CDR3 comprises 15 residues. The CDR3, as DNA: TGTGCCAGTATCCCCCGTGGGGGGGGTTATCAGCCCCAGCATTTT. It specifies CASIPRGGGYQPQHF.

The chain combines TRBV11-2 with TRBJ1-1; D is perhaps TRBD1 (6 bases). Germline V gene data show CDR1 as SGHAT and CDR2 as FQNNGV. Between the trimmed V and J ends, which lost 4 bases and 0 bases, there was a span of 12 bases. There are 15 residues in the CDR3. The CDR3 region has the DNA TGTGCCAGCAGCTCGAGACAGGTCATGAACACTGAAGCTTTCTTT. The encoded protein is CASSSRQVMNTEAFF.

The chain has TRBV19 and TRBJ1-2; 8 bases agree with TRBD1. This CDR3 spans 15 amino acids. V gave up 4 bases and J gave up 7 bases; unmatched junction bases: 11. CDR1 and CDR2 (germline): LNHDA, SQIVND (reference sequence). CDR3 loop: CASSTVLRGQIGYTF. CDR3 in DNA: TGTGCCAGTAGTACAGTACTCAGGGGGCAGATTGGCTACACCTTC.

This CDR3 is CASSAGHKETQYF. CDR3 nucleotide sequence: TGTGCCAGCAGTGCGGGACACAAAGAGACCCAGTACTTC. J is TRBJ2-5 and V is TRBV2, with a weak D call TRBD1 (6 bases). CDR1 and CDR2 (germline): SNHLY, FYNNEI. CDR3 size: 13 residues. V was pared by 4 bases and J by 3 bases, with 9 bases between.

This clone occurred a few times. The CDR3 DNA sequence: TGTGCCAGCAGTTTATCGGGGGCAAAGCCCCAGCATTTT. Protein sequence: CASSLSGAKPQHF. The chain couples TRBV28 to TRBJ1-5, with D perhaps TRBD1 (6 bases). The CDR3 sequence is 13 residues long. In germline, CDR1 is MDHEN, CDR2 SYDVKM. The ends were cut back, 1 base at V and 8 bases at J, with 9 bases in the middle.

The rearrangement uses TRBV19 and TRBJ1-5; the D is unclear. Trimming took 6 bases from V and 9 from J, leaving 9 bases between them. The CDR3 contains 11 residues. Germline V gene data show CDR1 as LNHDA and CDR2 as SQIVND (reference sequence). CDR3 bases: TGTGCCAGTAGGGGAGGTGGGCCCCAGCATTTT. This gives the protein CASRGGGPQHF.

This chain joins TRBV2 and TRBJ1-6; 10 bases match TRBD1. J gave up 7 bases and V 7 bases, and 7 bases lay outside the gene matches. The germline gives CDR1 SNHLY, CDR2 FYNNEI. The CDR3 spans 15 residues. For the CDR3, the DNA is TGTGCCAGCAATCTACCGGGACAGGGGAATTCACCCCTCCACTTT. It translates to CASNLPGQGNSPLHF.

The J gene is TRBJ2-3, the V gene TRBV4-2, with D perhaps TRBD2 (6 bases). This CDR3 is built from 14 residues. The V gene lost 0 bases and the J gene lost 8 bases, with 12 bases spanning the gap. Germline loops: CDR1 LGHNA, CDR2 YNFKEQ. For the CDR3, the DNA is TGTGCCAGCAGCCAAGAAGTACTAGCTGTTACGCAGTATTTT. Protein product: CASSQEVLAVTQYF.

This chain uses TRBV19 with TRBJ2-1, with TRBD2 matching over 8 bases. V shed 3 bases and J 5 bases; nucleotides not matched to a gene: 6. The CDR3 length is 15 residues. Germline V gene sequence: CDR1 LNHDA, CDR2 SQIVND (reference sequence). The CDR3 nucleotides read TGTGCCAGTAGTATCGAGACTAGCGAGGACAATGAGCAGTTCTTC. It is translated as CASSIETSEDNEQFF.

The genes are TRBV7-2 and TRBJ2-3, with D possibly being TRBD1 or TRBD2 (5 bases each). Trimming took off 4 bases at V and 3 bases at J, with 5 bases between the two ends. CDR3 length equals 12 residues. CDR1 and CDR2 from the germline V gene are SGHTA and FQGNSA. The CDR3, as DNA: TGTGCCAGCAGCTGGGGGACAGATACGCAGTATTTT. Encoded protein: CASSWGTDTQYF.

This clone has a handful of counts. V usage is TRBV7-8 and J usage is TRBJ1-5, with D perhaps TRBD1 (6 bases). The germline V and J ends were trimmed by 6 bases and 1 base, with 10 bases remaining between them. Germline CDR1 SGHVS, CDR2 FQNEAQ. The CDR3 is made up of 14 amino acids. In DNA form, the CDR3 reads TGTGCCAGCAGATCAGGGGCCAGCAATCAGCCCCAGCATTTT. This sequence encodes CASRSGASNQPQHF. Based on the CDR3 plus reference TRBV7-8 and TRBJ1-5, the full variable domain is GAGVSQSPRYKVAKRGQDVALRCDPISGHVSLFWYQQALGQGPEFLTYFQNEAQLDKSGLPSDRFFAERPEGSVSTLKIQRTQQEDSAVYLCASRSGASNQPQHFGDGTRLSIL.

This clone was seen a few times. The chain is built from TRBV10-1 and TRBJ1-6, with D perhaps TRBD1 (6 bases). Germline-derived CDR1 and CDR2 are WNHNN and SYGVQD (reference sequence). The CDR3 runs to 12 residues. Trimming shortened V by 6 bases and J by 11 bases, and 11 bases separated the two germline ends. The CDR3 bases are TGCGCCAGCAGCGCGACAGGAGCACCCCTCCACTTT. Protein product: CASSATGAPLHF.

The genes are TRBV7-8 and TRBJ1-3, with 9 bases matching TRBD1. Looked up from germline, CDR1 is SGHVS and CDR2 is FQNEAQ. J lost 5 bases, V lost 6 bases, and 8 bases had no gene match. CDR3 size: 15 residues. CDR3 in amino acids: CASRKQGTGRNTIYF. As DNA, the CDR3 is TGTGCCAGCAGAAAACAGGGGACAGGGAGAAACACCATATATTTT.

The CDR3: CASSVVPSGGYNEQFF. CDR3 coding DNA: TGTGCCAGCAGCGTAGTTCCCAGCGGGGGATACAATGAGCAGTTCTTC. V usage is TRBV9 and J usage is TRBJ2-1; 8 bases are a match to TRBD2. This CDR3 comprises 16 residues. In germline, CDR1 is SGDLS, CDR2 YYNGEE. With 0 bases clipped from V and 4 bases from J, the junction kept 6 bases outside the gene matches.

This chain connects TRBV7-9 to TRBJ1-2; 9 bases line up with TRBD1. This CDR3 has 14 amino acids. Looked up from germline, CDR1 is SEHNR and CDR2 is FQNEAQ (reference sequence). Trimming at V came to 4 bases and at J to 0 bases, leaving 0 bases not matched to a gene. For the CDR3, the DNA is TGTGCCAGCAGCTGGACAGGGGCTAACTATGGCTACACCTTC. This sequence encodes CASSWTGANYGYTF.